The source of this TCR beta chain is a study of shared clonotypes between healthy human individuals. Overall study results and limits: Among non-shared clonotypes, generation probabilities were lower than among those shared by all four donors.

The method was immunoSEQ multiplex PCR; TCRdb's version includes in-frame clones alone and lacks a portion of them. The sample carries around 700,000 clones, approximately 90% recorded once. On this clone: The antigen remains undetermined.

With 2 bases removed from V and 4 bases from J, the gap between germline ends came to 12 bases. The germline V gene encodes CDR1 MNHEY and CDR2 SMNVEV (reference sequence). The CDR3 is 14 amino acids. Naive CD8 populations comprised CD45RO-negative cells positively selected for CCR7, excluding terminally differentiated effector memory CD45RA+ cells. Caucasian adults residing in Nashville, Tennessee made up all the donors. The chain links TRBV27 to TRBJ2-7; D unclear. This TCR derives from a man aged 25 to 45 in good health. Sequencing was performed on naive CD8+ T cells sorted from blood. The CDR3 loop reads CASSLKGWGYEQYF. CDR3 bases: TGTGCCAGCAGTTTAAAAGGATGGGGTTACGAGCAGTACTTC.